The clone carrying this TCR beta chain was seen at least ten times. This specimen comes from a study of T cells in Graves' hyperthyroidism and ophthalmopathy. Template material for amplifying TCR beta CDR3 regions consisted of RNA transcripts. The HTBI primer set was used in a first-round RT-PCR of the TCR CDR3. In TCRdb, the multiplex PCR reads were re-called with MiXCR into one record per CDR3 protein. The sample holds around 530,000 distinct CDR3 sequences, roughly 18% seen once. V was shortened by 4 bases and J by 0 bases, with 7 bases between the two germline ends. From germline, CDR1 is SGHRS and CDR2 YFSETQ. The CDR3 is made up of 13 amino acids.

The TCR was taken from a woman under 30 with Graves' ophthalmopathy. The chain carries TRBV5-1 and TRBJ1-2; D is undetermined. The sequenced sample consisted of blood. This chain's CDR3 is CASSPAANYGYTF. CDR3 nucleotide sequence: TGCGCCAGCAGCCCCGCCGCTAACTATGGCTACACCTTC.